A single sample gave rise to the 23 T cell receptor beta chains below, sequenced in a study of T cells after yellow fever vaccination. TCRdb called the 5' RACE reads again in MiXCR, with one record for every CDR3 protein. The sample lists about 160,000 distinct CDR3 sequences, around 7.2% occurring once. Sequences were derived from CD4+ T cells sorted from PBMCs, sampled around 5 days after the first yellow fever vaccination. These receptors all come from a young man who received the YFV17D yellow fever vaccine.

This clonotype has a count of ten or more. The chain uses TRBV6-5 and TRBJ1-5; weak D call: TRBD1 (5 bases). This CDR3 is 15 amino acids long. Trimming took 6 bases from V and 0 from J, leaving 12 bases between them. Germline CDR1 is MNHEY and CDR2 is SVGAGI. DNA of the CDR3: TGTGCCAGCAGCCACGGGGGATATAGCAATCAGCCCCAGCATTTT. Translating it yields CASSHGGYSNQPQHF.

CDR3 coding DNA: TGTGCCAGCACTATAGCCCGCATGACTAACAGGATCGACACTGAAGCTTTCTTT. As protein: CASTIARMTNRIDTEAFF. V gene TRBV6-2 or TRBV6-3 combines with J gene TRBJ1-1; D is possibly TRBD1 (5 bases). Germline V lookup: CDR1 MNHEY, CDR2 SVGEGT. V lost 7 bases to trimming and J lost 3 bases, with 27 bases between them. The CDR3 is 18 residues long.

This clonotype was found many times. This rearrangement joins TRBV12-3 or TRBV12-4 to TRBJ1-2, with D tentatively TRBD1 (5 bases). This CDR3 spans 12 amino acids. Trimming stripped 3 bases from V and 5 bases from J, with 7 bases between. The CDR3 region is CASSFGGYGYTF. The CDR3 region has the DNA TGTGCCAGCAGTTTTGGGGGTTATGGCTACACCTTC.

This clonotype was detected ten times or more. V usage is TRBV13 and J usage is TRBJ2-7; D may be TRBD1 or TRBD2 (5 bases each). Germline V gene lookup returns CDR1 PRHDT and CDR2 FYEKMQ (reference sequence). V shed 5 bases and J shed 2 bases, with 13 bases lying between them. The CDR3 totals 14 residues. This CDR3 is CASSRGRPAYEQYV. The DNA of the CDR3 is TGTGCCAGCAGCCGGGGACGGCCCGCCTACGAGCAGTACGTC.

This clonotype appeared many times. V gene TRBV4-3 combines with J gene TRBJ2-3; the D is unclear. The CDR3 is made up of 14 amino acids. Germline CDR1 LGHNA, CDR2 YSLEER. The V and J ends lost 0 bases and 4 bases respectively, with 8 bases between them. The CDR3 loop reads CASSQDRLADTQYF. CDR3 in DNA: TGCGCCAGCAGCCAAGATAGGCTCGCAGATACGCAGTATTTT.

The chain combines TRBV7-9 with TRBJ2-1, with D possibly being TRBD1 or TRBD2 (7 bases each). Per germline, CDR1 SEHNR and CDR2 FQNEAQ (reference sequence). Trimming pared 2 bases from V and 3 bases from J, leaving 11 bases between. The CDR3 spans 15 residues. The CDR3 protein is CASSLQGGLYNEQFF. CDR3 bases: TGTGCCAGCAGCTTACAGGGGGGGCTCTACAATGAGCAGTTCTTC.

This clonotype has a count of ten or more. Written as DNA, the CDR3 is TGTGCCAGTCCCCGGGGGGCGAGGAACAATCAGCCCCAGCATTTT. This codes for CASPRGARNNQPQHF. J is TRBJ1-5 and V is TRBV27; maybe TRBD1 (6 bases). The CDR3 loop spans 15 amino acids. The V end was cut by 9 bases, the J end by 3 bases, with 18 bases between. CDR1 is MNHEY and CDR2 is SMNVEV in the germline V gene (reference sequence).

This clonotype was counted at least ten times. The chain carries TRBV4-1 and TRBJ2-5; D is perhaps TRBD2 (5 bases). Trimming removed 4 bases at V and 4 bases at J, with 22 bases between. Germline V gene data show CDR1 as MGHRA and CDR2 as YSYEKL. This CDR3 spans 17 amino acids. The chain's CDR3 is CASSPRSSGSGGETQYF. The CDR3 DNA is TGCGCCAGCAGCCCCAGATCTTCAGGCAGCGGAGGAGAGACCCAGTACTTC.

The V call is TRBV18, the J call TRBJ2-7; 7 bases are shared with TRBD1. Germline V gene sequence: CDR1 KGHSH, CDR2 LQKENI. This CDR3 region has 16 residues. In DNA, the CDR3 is TGCGCCAGCTCACCTCTTGCCGGGACAGCAAACTACGAGCACTACGTC. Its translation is CASSPLAGTANYEHYV.

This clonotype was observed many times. CDR3 protein: CSAIKQLQETQYF. CDR3 DNA sequence: TGCAGTGCTATAAAGCAGTTACAAGAGACCCAGTACTTC. This chain connects TRBV20-1 to TRBJ2-5, with D unclear. Per the germline V gene, CDR1 is DFQATT and CDR2 is SNEGSKA (reference sequence). Trimming removed 4 bases at V and 2 bases at J, with 11 bases between. The CDR3 sequence is 13 residues long.

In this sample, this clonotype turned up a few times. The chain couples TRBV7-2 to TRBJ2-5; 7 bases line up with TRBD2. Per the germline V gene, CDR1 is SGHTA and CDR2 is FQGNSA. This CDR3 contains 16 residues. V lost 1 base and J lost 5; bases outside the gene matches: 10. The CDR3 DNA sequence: TGTGCCAGCAGCTTAGTCAGTTCGGGGGGATTGGAGACCCAGTACTTC. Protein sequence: CASSLVSSGGLETQYF.

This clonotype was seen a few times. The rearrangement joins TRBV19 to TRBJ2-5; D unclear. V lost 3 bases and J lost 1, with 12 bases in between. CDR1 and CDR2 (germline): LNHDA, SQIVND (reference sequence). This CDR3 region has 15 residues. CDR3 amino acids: CASSIVGHTQETQYF. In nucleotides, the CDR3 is TGTGCCAGTAGTATCGTGGGCCACACCCAAGAGACCCAGTACTTC.

The CDR3 here is CASSLATGELFF. DNA for the CDR3: TGTGCCAGCAGCCTAGCAACCGGGGAGCTGTTTTTT. The J gene is TRBJ2-2, the V gene TRBV11-3, with D maybe TRBD2 (5 bases). The V and J ends lost 5 bases and 5 bases respectively, with 6 bases between them. The CDR3 loop spans 12 amino acids. The germline V gene encodes CDR1 SGHNT and CDR2 YENEEA.

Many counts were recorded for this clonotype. CDR3 residues: CASSPDRSSNQPQHF. The CDR3 nucleotides read TGTGCCAGCAGTCCCGACAGAAGTAGCAATCAGCCCCAGCATTTT. The chain combines TRBV6-2 or TRBV6-3 with TRBJ1-5; a possible D gene is TRBD1 (5 bases). The ends were cut back, 5 bases at V and 0 bases at J, with 11 bases in the middle. This CDR3 contains 15 residues. CDR1 is MNHEY and CDR2 is SVGEGT in the germline V gene.

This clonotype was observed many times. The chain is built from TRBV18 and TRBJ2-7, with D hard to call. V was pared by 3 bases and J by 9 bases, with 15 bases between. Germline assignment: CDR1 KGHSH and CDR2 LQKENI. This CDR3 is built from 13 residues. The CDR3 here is CASSPTFIEVQYF. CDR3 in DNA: TGTGCCAGCTCACCTACATTTATTGAGGTGCAGTACTTC.

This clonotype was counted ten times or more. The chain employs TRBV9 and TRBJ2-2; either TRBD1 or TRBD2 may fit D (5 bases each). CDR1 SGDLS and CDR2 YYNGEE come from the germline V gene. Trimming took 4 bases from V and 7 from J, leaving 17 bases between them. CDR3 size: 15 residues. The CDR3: CASSTAGTLRGELFF. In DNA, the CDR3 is TGTGCCAGCAGCACCGCAGGGACCCTACGCGGGGAGCTGTTTTTT.

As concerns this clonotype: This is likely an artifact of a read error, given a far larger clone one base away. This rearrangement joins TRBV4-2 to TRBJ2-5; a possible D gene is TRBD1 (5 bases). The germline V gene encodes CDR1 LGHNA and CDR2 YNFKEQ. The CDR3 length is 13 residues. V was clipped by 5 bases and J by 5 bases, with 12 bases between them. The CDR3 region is CASSSRVRETQYF. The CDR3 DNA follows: TGTGCCAGCAGCTCCAGGGTTCGGGAGACCCAGTACTTC.

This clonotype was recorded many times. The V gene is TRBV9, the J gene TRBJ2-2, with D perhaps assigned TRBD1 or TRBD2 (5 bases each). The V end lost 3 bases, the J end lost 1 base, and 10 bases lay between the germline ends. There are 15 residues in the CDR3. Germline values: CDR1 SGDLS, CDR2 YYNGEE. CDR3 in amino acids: CASSAGTVNTGELFF. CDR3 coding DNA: TGTGCCAGCAGCGCCGGGACGGTGAACACCGGGGAGCTGTTTTTT.

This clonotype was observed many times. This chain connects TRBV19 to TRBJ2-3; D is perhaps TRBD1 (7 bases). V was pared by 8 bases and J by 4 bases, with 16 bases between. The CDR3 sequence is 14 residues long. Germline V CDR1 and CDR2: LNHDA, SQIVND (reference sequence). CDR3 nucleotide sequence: TGTGCCAGTCGCTTGGGCAGGGGGGCAGATACGCAGTATTTT. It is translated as CASRLGRGADTQYF.

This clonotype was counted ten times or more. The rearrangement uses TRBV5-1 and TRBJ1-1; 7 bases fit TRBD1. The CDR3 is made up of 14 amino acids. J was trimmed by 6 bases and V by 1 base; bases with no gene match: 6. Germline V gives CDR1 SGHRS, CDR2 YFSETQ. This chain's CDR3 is CASSLQGVRAEAFF. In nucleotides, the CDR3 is TGCGCCAGCAGCTTGCAGGGGGTGAGGGCTGAAGCTTTCTTT. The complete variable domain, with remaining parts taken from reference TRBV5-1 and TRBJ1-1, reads KAGVTQTPRYLIKTRGQQVTLSCSPISGHRSVSWYQQTPGQGLQFLFEYFSETQRNKGNFPGRFSGRQFSNSRSEMNVSTLELGDSALYLCASSLQGVRAEAFFGQGTRLTVV.

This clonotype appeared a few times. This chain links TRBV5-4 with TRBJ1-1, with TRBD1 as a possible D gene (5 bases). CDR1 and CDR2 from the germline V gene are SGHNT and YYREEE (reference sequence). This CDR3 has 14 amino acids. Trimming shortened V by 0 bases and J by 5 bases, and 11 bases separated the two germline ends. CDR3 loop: CASSLGTGRTEAFF. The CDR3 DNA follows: TGTGCCAGCAGCTTGGGAACAGGTCGGACTGAAGCTTTCTTT.

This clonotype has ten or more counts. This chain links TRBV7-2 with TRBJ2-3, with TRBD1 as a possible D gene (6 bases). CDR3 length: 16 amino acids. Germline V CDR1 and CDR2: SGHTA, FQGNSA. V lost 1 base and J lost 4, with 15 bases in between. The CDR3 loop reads CASSLGGHGGADTQYF. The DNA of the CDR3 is TGTGCCAGCAGCTTAGGGGGACACGGAGGCGCAGATACGCAGTATTTT.

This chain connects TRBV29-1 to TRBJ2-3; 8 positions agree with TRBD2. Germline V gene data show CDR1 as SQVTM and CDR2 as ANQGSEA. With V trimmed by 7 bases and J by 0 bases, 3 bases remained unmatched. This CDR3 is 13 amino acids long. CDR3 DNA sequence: TGCAGCGCCGGGGGGGCCAGCACAGATACGCAGTATTTT. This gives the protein CSAGGASTDTQYF.